This note documents a single T cell receptor beta chain sequence. Generated by immunoSEQ multiplex PCR, the TCRdb table keeps only in-frame clones and is missing some. The sample has roughly 40,000 clones; around 87% are singletons. The entry originates in a study of PD-1 blockade in classical Hodgkin lymphoma. Relapses following autologous stem cell transplantation were seen in all patients, with brentuximab vedotin exposure varying. The sequences come from peripheral blood mononuclear cells (PBMCs), collected at baseline. This TCR was sampled from a human donor with classical Hodgkin lymphoma.

The CDR3 DNA sequence: TGTGCCAGCAGCTTAGTAGGGGGCGGTGAGCAGTTCTTC. It yields the protein CASSLVGGGEQFF. This chain uses TRBV7-9 with TRBJ2-1, with 7 bases aligning to TRBD1. Germline CDR1 reads SEHNR; CDR2 reads FQNEAQ (reference sequence). The V segment lost 1 base and the J segment 9 bases; nucleotides outside the gene matches: 3. The CDR3 loop spans 13 amino acids.